The T cell receptor beta chain under discussion was sequenced for a study of blood T cell repertoires in COVID-19. Sequenced by immunoSEQ multiplex PCR; TCRdb stores in-frame clones only, minus some. This table has roughly 120,000 clones, approximately 82% appearing once. Germline-derived CDR1 and CDR2 are SGHTA and FQGNSA. V lost 5 bases and J lost 8, with 19 bases in between. This CDR3 contains 15 residues. The clonotype originates from a man between 70 and 80 years old with active or convalescent COVID-19. The chain links TRBV7-2 to TRBJ2-1; a weak D match, TRBD1 (6 bases). The sequenced sample consisted of peripheral blood. CDR3 protein: CASSGQTGLGHEQFF. In DNA form, the CDR3 reads TGTGCCAGCAGCGGTCAAACAGGGTTGGGTCATGAGCAGTTCTTC.